This is a list of T cell receptor beta chains from one sample in a study of cytomegalovirus exposure and HLA in healthy donors. This table comes from immunoSEQ multiplex PCR, and its TCRdb copy is limited to in-frame clones, with some not included. The sample includes some 190,000 clones, under 85% of them seen just once. The specimen was PBMCs. The receptor set was obtained from a woman aged 18-30 years in good health and CMV-seronegative. Both conserved end residues are part of each CDR3. The D gene is left open where the match is weak. A clone size is listed for some rows: how often the clone was seen (once, few, many), or a class if it is expanded.

J: TRBJ2-1; V: TRBV6-5; size: few; D: .; CDR3: CASSYSEQSSYNEQFF; DNA: TGTGCCAGCAGTTACTCGGAGCAGAGCTCCTACAATGAGCAGTTCTTC
J: TRBJ2-3; V: TRBV7-2; size: .; D: .; CDR3: CASSSLRGRSTDTQYF; DNA: TGTGCCAGCAGCTCCCTAAGGGGCCGCTCCACAGATACGCAGTATTTT
J: TRBJ2-1; V: TRBV10-2; size: .; D: TRBD2; CDR3: CASARGIAGGSYNEQFF; DNA: TGCGCCAGCGCCCGGGGGATAGCGGGAGGATCCTACAATGAGCAGTTCTTC
J: TRBJ2-7; V: TRBV7-9; size: .; D: TRBD1; CDR3: CASSLRASTAGTGDEQYF; DNA: TGTGCCAGCAGCTTGAGGGCCTCAACCGCCGGGACAGGGGACGAGCAGTACTTC
J: TRBJ1-1; V: TRBV4-2; size: .; D: .; CDR3: CASSQDGQMNTEAFF; DNA: TGTGCCAGCAGCCAAGATGGCCAAATGAACACTGAAGCTTTCTTT
J: TRBJ1-1; V: TRBV18; size: .; D: .; CDR3: CASSPNHGGMNTEAFF; DNA: TGTGCCAGCTCACCGAACCATGGGGGGATGAACACTGAAGCTTTCTTT
J: TRBJ2-7; V: TRBV7-8; size: .; D: TRBD1; CDR3: CASSLRRQTGQSSYEQYF; DNA: TGTGCCAGCAGCTTACGCCGACAGACAGGGCAAAGCTCCTACGAGCAGTACTTC
J: TRBJ1-2; V: TRBV30; size: .; D: .; CDR3: CAWSVREGYGYTF; DNA: TGTGCCTGGAGTGTGCGGGAGGGTTATGGCTACACCTTC
J: TRBJ1-2; V: TRBV19; size: .; D: TRBD1; CDR3: CASSIAQGDYGYTF; DNA: TGTGCCAGTAGTATAGCACAGGGGGACTATGGCTACACCTTC
J: TRBJ1-5; V: TRBV9; size: .; D: .; CDR3: CASSPELNQPQHF; DNA: TGTGCCAGCAGCCCAGAATTAAATCAGCCCCAGCATTTT